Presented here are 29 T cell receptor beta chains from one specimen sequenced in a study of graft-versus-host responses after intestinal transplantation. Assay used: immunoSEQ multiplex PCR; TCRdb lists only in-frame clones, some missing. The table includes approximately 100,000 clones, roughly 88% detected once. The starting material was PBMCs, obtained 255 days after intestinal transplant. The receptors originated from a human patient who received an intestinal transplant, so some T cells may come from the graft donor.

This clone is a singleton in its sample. The CDR3 reads CASSLDAGINYGYTF. CDR3 nucleotides: TGCGCCAGCAGCTTGGACGCAGGGATTAACTATGGCTACACCTTC. J is TRBJ1-2 and V is TRBV5-1; a weak D match, TRBD1 (5 bases). V lost 0 bases and J 1 base, leaving 10 bases between the germline ends. The CDR3 spans 15 residues. Per germline, CDR1 SGHRS and CDR2 YFSETQ.

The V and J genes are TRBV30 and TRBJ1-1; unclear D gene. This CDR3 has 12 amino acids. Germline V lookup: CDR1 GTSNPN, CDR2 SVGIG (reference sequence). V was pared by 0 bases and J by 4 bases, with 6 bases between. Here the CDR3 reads CAWSVEVTEAFF. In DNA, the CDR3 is TGTGCCTGGAGTGTGGAGGTCACTGAAGCTTTCTTT.

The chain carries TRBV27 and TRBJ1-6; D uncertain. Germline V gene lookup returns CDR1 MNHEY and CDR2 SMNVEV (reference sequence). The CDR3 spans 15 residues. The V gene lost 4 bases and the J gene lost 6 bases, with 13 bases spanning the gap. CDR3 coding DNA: TGTGCCAGCAGTTCTTTAGGAAACTTTAATTCACCCCTCCACTTT. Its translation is CASSSLGNFNSPLHF.

The CDR3 region is CASSFGGSSYNEQFF. The CDR3 region has the DNA TGTGCCAGCAGTTTTGGGGGAAGCTCCTACAATGAGCAGTTCTTC. This chain uses TRBV28 with TRBJ2-1, with D perhaps TRBD1 or TRBD2 (5 bases each). The CDR3 sequence is 15 residues long. V lost 3 bases and J lost 0, with 9 bases in between. Germline lookup yields CDR1 MDHEN and CDR2 SYDVKM.

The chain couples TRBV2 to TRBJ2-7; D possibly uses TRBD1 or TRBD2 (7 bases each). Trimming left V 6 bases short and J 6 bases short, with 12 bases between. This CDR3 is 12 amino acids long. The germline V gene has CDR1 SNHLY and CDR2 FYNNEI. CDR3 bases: TGTGCCAGCAGGGGGGGGACAGTCGAGCAGTACTTC. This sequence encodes CASRGGTVEQYF. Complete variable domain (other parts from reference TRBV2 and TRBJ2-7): EPEVTQTPSHQVTQMGQEVILRCVPISNHLYFYWYRQILGQKVEFLVSFYNNEISEKSEIFDDQFSVERPDGSNFTLKIRSTKLEDSAMYFCASRGGTVEQYFGPGTRLTVT.

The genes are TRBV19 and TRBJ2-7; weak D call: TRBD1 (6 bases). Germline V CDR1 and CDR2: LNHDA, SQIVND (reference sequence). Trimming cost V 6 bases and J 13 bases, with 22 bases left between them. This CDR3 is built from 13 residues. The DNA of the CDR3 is TGTGCCAGTAGCCCAACTCAAGCAGGGGCCCTCTACTTC. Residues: CASSPTQAGALYF.

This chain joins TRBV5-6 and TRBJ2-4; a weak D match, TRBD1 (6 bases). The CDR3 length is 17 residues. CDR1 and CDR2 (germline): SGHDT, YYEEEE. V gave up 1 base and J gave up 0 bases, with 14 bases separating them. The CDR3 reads CASSLLRTELAKNIQYF. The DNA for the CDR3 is TGTGCCAGCAGCTTGTTGCGGACAGAATTAGCCAAAAACATTCAGTACTTC. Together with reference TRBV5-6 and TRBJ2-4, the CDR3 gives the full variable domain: DAGVTQSPTHLIKTRGQQVTLRCSPKSGHDTVSWYQQALGQGPQFIFQYYEEEERQRGNFPDRFSGHQFPNYSSELNVNALLLGDSALYLCASSLLRTELAKNIQYFGAGTRLSVL.

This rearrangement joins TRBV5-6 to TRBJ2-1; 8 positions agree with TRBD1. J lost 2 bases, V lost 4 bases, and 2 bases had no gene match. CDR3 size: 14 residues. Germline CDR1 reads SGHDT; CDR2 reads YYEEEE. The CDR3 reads CASSRTGPYNEQFF. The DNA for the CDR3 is TGTGCCAGCAGCAGGACAGGGCCCTACAATGAGCAGTTCTTC.

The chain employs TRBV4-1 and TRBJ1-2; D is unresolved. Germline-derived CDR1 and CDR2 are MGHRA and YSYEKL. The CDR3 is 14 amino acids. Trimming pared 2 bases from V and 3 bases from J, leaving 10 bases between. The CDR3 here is CASSQIRKDYGYTF. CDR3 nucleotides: TGCGCCAGCAGCCAAATTAGGAAAGACTATGGCTACACCTTC.

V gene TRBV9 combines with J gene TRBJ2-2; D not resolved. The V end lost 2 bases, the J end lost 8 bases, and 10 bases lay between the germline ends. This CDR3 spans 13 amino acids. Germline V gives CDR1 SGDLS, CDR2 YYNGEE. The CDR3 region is CASSVRSSGELFF. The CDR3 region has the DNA TGTGCCAGCAGCGTGAGGTCGTCGGGGGAGCTGTTTTTT.

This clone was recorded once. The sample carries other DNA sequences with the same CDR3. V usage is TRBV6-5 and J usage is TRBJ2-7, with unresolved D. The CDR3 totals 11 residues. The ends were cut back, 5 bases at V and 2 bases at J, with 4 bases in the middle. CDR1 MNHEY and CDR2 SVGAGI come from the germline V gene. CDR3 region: CASSETYEQYF. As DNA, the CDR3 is TGTGCCAGCAGTGAGACCTACGAGCAGTACTTC.

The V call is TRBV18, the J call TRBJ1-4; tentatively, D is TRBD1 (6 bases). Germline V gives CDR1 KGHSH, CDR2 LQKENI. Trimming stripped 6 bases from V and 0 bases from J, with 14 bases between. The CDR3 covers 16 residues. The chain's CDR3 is CASSSRDIATNEKLFF. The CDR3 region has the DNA TGTGCCAGCTCTTCCCGGGACATCGCAACTAATGAAAAACTGTTTTTT. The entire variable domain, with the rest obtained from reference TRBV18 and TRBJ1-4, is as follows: NAGVMQNPRHLVRRRGQEARLRCSPMKGHSHVYWYRQLPEEGLKFMVYLQKENIIDESGMPKERFSAEFPKEGPSILRIQQVVRGDSAAYFCASSSRDIATNEKLFFGSGTQLSVL.

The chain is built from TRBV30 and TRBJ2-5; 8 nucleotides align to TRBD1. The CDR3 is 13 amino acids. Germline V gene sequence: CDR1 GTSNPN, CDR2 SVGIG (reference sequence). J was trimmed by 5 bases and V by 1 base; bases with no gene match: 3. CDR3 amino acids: CAWSATGGETQYF. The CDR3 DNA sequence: TGTGCCTGGAGTGCTACAGGGGGGGAGACCCAGTACTTC.

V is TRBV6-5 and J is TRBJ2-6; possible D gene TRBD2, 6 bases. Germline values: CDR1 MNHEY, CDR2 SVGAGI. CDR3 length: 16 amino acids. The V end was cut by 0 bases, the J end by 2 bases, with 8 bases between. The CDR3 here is CASSYSSGTGANVLTF. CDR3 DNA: TGTGCCAGCAGTTACTCTAGCGGTACTGGGGCCAACGTCCTGACTTTC.

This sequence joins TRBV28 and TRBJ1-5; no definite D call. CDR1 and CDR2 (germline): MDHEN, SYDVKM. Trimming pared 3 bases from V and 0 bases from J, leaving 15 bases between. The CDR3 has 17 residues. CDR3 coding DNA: TGTGCCAGCAGTTTCCTTACGGAACTATCTAGCAATCAGCCCCAGCATTTT. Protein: CASSFLTELSSNQPQHF.

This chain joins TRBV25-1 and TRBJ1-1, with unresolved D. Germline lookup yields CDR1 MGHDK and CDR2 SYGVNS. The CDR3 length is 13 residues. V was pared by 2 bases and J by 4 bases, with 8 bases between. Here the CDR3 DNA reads TGTGCCAGCAGTGAACGTGGAAGCACTGAAGCTTTCTTT. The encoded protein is CASSERGSTEAFF.

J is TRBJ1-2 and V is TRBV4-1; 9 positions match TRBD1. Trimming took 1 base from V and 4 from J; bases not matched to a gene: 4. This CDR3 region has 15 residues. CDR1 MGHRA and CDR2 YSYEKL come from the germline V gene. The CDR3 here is CASSQVWTGVYGYTF. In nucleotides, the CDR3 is TGCGCCAGCAGCCAAGTATGGACAGGGGTCTATGGCTACACCTTC.

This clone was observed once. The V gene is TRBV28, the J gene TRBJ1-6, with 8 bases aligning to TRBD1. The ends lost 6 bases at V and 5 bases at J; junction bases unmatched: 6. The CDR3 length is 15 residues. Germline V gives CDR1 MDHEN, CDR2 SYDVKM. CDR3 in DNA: TGTGCCAGCAGAGGTGGGGACAGGCATAATTCACCCCTCCACTTT. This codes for CASRGGDRHNSPLHF.

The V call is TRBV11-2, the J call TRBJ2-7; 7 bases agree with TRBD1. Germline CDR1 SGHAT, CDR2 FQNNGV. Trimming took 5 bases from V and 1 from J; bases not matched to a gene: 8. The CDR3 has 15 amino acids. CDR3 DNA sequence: TGTGCCAGCAGCACTAACCGGGACAGATCCTACGAGCAGTACTTC. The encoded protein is CASSTNRDRSYEQYF.

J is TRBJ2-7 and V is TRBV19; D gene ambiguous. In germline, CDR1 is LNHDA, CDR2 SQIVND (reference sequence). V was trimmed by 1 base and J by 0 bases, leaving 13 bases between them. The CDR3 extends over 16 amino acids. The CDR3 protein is CASSIAWPISSYEQYF. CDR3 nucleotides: TGTGCCAGTAGTATAGCATGGCCGATTTCCTCCTACGAGCAGTACTTC. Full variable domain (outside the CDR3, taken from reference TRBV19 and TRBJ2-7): DGGITQSPKYLFRKEGQNVTLSCEQNLNHDAMYWYRQDPGQGLRLIYYSQIVNDFQKGDIAEGYSVSREKKESFPLTVTSAQKNPTAFYLCASSIAWPISSYEQYFGPGTRLTVT.

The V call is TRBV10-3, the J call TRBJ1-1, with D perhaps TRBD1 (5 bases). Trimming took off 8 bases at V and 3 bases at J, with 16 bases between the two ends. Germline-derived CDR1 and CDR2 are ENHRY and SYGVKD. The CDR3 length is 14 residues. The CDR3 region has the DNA TGTGCCATCGGCAGGGAGGCTTCATACACTGAAGCTTTCTTT. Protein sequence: CAIGREASYTEAFF.

The DNA of the CDR3 is TGTGCCAGCAGCCCAGCCGGACAGAACAATTCACCCCTCCACTTT. This translates into CASSPAGQNNSPLHF. This sequence joins TRBV4-2 and TRBJ1-6; perhaps TRBD1 as D (6 bases). The CDR3 has 15 amino acids. Deletions cut 4 bases from V and 7 bases from J, with 14 bases between. Germline V gives CDR1 LGHNA, CDR2 YNFKEQ.

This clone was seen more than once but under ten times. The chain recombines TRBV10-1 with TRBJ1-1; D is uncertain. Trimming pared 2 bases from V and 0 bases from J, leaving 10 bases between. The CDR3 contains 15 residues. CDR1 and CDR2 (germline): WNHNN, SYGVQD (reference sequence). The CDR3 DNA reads TGCGCCAGCAGTGAGGAGATCTCGATGAACACTGAAGCTTTCTTT. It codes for CASSEEISMNTEAFF.

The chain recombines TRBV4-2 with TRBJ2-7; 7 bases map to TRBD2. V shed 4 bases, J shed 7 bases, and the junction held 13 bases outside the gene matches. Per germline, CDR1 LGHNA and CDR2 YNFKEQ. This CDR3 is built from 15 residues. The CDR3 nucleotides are TGTGCCAGCAGCCCGCGGGGGACCGCCCAAGGGGAGCAGTACTTC. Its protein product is CASSPRGTAQGEQYF.

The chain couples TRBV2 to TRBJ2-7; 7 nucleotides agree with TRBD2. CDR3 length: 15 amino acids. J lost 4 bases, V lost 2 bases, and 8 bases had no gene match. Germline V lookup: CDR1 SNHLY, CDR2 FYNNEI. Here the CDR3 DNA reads TGTGCCAGCAGTGAAACGGGGCCTAGCGGTTACGAGCAGTACTTC. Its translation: CASSETGPSGYEQYF. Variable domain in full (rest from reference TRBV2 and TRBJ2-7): EPEVTQTPSHQVTQMGQEVILRCVPISNHLYFYWYRQILGQKVEFLVSFYNNEISEKSEIFDDQFSVERPDGSNFTLKIRSTKLEDSAMYFCASSETGPSGYEQYFGPGTRLTVT.

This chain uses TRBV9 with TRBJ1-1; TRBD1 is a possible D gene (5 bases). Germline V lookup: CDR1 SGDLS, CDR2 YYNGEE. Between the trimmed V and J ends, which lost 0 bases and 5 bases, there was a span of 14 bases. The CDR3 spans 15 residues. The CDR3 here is CASSVGGGVLTEAFF. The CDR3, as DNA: TGTGCCAGCAGCGTAGGTGGAGGGGTGTTGACTGAAGCTTTCTTT.

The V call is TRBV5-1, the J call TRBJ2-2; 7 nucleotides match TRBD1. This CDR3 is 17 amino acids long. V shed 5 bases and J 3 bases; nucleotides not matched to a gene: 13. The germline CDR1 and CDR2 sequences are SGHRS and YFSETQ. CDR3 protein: CASRYGRDSRDTGELFF. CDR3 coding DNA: TGCGCCAGCAGGTATGGCCGGGACAGCAGAGACACCGGGGAGCTGTTTTTT. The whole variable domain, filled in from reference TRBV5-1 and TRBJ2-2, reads KAGVTQTPRYLIKTRGQQVTLSCSPISGHRSVSWYQQTPGQGLQFLFEYFSETQRNKGNFPGRFSGRQFSNSRSEMNVSTLELGDSALYLCASRYGRDSRDTGELFFGEGSRLTVL.

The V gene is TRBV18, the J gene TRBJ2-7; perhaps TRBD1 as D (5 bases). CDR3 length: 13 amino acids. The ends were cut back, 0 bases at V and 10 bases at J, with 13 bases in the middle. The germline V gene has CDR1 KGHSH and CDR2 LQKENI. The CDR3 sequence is CASSPPSGNIQYF. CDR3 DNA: TGTGCCAGCTCACCACCTTCAGGGAATATACAGTACTTC. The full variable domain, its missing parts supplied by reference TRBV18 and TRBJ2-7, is NAGVMQNPRHLVRRRGQEARLRCSPMKGHSHVYWYRQLPEEGLKFMVYLQKENIIDESGMPKERFSAEFPKEGPSILRIQQVVRGDSAAYFCASSPPSGNIQYFGPGTRLTVT.

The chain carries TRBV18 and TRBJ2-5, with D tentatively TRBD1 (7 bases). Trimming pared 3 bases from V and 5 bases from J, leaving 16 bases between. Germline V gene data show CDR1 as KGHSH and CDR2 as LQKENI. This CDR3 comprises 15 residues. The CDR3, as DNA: TGTGCCAGCTCACCTACGACAGGGAGGTGGGAGACCCAGTACTTC. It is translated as CASSPTTGRWETQYF. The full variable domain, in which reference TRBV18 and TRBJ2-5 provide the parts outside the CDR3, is NAGVMQNPRHLVRRRGQEARLRCSPMKGHSHVYWYRQLPEEGLKFMVYLQKENIIDESGMPKERFSAEFPKEGPSILRIQQVVRGDSAAYFCASSPTTGRWETQYFGPGTRLLVL.